The rows below give T cell receptor beta chains drawn from one sample of a study of blood T cell repertoires in COVID-19. Method: immunoSEQ multiplex PCR; TCRdb's copy keeps in-frame clones and lacks some. The table records about 290,000 clones, 80% to 90% of them present only once. The sequencing input was peripheral blood. The source of these receptors is a woman between 25 and 40 years old with active or convalescent COVID-19. CDR3s include the opening cysteine and the closing phenylalanine or tryptophan. The D gene is left open where the match is weak. Expanded clones are given a class, and other clones once, few, many or no size at all.

size | J | V | D | CDR3 | DNA
. | TRBJ2-2 | TRBV6-2/TRBV6-3 | TRBD2 | CASSLAGGLGELFF | TGTGCCAGCAGTTTAGCGGGGGGCCTCGGGGAGCTGTTTTTT
. | TRBJ2-7 | TRBV13 | . | CASSLERQVGEQYF | TGTGCCAGCAGCTTAGAAAGGCAGGTCGGCGAGCAGTACTTC
. | TRBJ2-7 | TRBV28 | TRBD2 | CASSLAGGLYEQYF | TGTGCCAGCAGTTTAGCGGGGGGCCTCTACGAGCAGTACTTC
once | TRBJ1-2 | TRBV30 | TRBD1 | CAWSAGGTGPNGYTF | TGTGCCTGGAGTGCCGGTGGGACAGGGCCTAATGGCTACACCTTC
. | TRBJ2-4 | TRBV7-8 | . | CASSPRTDQLAKNIQYF | TGTGCCAGCAGCCCCCGGACAGACCAATTAGCCAAAAACATTCAGTACTTC
. | TRBJ1-2 | TRBV28 | . | CASSFTSAGGYTF | TGTGCCAGCAGTTTTACAAGTGCGGGGGGATACACCTTC
. | TRBJ1-6 | TRBV6-1 | TRBD1 | CASSVQPGQGFSPLHF | TGTGCCAGCAGTGTCCAGCCGGGACAGGGGTTTTCACCCCTCCACTTT
. | TRBJ2-7 | TRBV10-2 | . | CASSQGIHYEQYF | TGCGCCAGCAGTCAGGGAATCCACTACGAGCAGTACTTC
few | TRBJ1-3 | TRBV11-3 | TRBD1 | CASSPGQGPGNTIYF | TGTGCCAGCAGCCCCGGACAGGGGCCAGGAAACACCATATATTTT
. | TRBJ2-1 | TRBV11-3 | TRBD2 | CASSSGLAGWNEQFF | TGTGCCAGCAGCTCAGGACTAGCGGGGTGGAATGAGCAGTTCTTC
. | TRBJ1-2 | TRBV9 | TRBD1 | CASSRGDRQGYTF | TGTGCCAGCTCTCGAGGGGACAGACAGGGCTACACCTTC